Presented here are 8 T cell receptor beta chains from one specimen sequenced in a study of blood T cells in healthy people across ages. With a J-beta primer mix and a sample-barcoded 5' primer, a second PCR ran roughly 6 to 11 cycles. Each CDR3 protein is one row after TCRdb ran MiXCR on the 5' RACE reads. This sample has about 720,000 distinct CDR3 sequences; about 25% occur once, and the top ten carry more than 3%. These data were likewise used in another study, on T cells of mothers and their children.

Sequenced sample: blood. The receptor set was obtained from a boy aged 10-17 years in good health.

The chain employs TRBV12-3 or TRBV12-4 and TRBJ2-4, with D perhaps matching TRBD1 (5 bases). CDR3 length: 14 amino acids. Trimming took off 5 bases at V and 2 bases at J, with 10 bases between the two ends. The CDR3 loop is CASSHDSSKNIQYF. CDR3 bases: TGTGCCAGCAGTCACGACAGTTCCAAAAACATTCAGTACTTC.

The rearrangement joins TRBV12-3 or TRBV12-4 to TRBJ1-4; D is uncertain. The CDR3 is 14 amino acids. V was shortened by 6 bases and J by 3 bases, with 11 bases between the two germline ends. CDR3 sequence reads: CASSPQVANEKLFF. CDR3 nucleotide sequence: TGTGCCAGCAGCCCTCAGGTTGCTAATGAAAAACTGTTTTTT.

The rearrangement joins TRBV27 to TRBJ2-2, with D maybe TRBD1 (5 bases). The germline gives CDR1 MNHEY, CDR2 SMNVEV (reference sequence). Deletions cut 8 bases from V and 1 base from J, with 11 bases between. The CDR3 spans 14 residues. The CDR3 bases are TGTGCCAGCGGCGAAACAGGGAACACCGGGGAGCTGTTTTTT. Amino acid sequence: CASGETGNTGELFF.

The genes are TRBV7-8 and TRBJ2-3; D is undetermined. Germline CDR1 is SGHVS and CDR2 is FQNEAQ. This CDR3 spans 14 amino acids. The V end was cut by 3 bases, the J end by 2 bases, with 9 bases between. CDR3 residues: CASSFGIHTDTQYF. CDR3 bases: TGTGCCAGCAGCTTTGGCATTCACACAGATACGCAGTATTTT.

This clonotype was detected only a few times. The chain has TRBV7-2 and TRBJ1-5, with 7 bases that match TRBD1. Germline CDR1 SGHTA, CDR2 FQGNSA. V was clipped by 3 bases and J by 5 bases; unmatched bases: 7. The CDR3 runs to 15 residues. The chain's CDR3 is CASSLAGTEDQPQHF. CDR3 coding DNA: TGTGCCAGCAGCTTGGCCGGGACAGAAGATCAGCCCCAGCATTTT.

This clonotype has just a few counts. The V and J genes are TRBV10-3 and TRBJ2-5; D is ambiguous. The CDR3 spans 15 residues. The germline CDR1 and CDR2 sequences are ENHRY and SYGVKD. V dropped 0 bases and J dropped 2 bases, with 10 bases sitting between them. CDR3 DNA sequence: TGTGCCATCAGTGAGTCGGCAGGTTATCAAGAGACCCAGTACTTC. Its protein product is CAISESAGYQETQYF.

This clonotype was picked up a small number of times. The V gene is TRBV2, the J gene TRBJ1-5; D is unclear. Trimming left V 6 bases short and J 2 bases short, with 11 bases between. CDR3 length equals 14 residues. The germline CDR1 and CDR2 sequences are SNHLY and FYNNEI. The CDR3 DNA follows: TGTGCCAGCAGAGAACAGTCTGGCAATCAGCCCCAGCATTTT. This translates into CASREQSGNQPQHF. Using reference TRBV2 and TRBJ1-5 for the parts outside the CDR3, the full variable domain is EPEVTQTPSHQVTQMGQEVILRCVPISNHLYFYWYRQILGQKVEFLVSFYNNEISEKSEIFDDQFSVERPDGSNFTLKIRSTKLEDSAMYFCASREQSGNQPQHFGDGTRLSIL.

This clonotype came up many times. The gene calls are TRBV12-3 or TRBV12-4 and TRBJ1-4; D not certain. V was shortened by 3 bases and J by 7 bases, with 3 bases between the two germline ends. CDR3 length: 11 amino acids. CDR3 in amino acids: CASSFREKLFF. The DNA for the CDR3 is TGTGCCAGCAGTTTCCGTGAAAAACTGTTTTTT.